The clone carrying this T cell receptor beta chain is deemed medium-sized by its frequency. This entry belongs to a study of T cell clusters in autoimmune cytopenias. Each sample's input was 250 ng genomic DNA, 30,000 to 45,000 genome equivalents. Germline V gene lookup returns CDR1 GTSNPN and CDR2 SVGIG (reference sequence). This CDR3 has 11 residues. Multiplex touch-down PCR amplified TRB using TRB-A and TRB-B pools in one tube. TCRdb re-called the multiplex PCR reads; one entry per CDR3 protein, DNA not given. In all, the sample yields 8,000 to 8,500 distinct CDR3 sequences. This TCR was recovered from a human donor with an autoimmune cytopenia or autoimmune hepatitis (not recorded which). This chain joins TRBV30 and TRBJ2-7; the D call from TCRdb, TRBD2, cannot be confirmed without DNA. The sequenced material came from peripheral blood. The chain's CDR3 is CAWRARHEQYF.